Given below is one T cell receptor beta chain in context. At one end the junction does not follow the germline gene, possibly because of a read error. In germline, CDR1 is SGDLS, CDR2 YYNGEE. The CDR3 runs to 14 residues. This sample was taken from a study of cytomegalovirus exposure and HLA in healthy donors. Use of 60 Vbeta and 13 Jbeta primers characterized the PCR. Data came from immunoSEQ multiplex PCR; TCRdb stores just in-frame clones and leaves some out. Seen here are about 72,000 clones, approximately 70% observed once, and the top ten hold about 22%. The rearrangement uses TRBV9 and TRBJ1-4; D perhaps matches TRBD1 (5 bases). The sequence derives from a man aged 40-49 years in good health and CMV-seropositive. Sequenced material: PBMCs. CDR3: CASSVEGKNEKLFF. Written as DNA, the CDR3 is TGTGCCAGCAGCGTAGAGGGGAAAAATGAGAAACTGTTTTTT.